This T cell receptor beta chain was obtained from a study of shared clonotypes between healthy human individuals. Donors comprised only Caucasian adults living in Nashville, Tennessee. The repertoire was sequenced with immunoSEQ multiplex PCR; TCRdb's copy has only in-frame clones and lacks some. Among some 660,000 clones listed, about three quarters were seen once. The V gene lost 0 bases and the J gene lost 8 bases, with 8 bases spanning the gap. The CDR3 extends over 13 amino acids. CDR1 is WNHNN, CDR2 SYGVQD, per germline (reference sequence). This TCR came from a woman in her thirties in good health. The chain carries TRBV10-1 and TRBJ2-4; no firm D call. Sequencing was done on a sample of memory CD4+ T cells sorted from blood. Subset denoted: CD45RA-negative fraction. CDR3 DNA: TGCGCCAGCAGTGAGTCCGCACTGGACATTCAGTACTTC. Translated: CASSESALDIQYF.